The 27 T cell receptor beta chains presented below share a single source sample, sequenced in a study of post-analysis software for immune sequencing data. Unique-molecular-identifier-tagged TCR beta cDNA libraries were used. TCRdb processed the PCR reads anew with MiXCR; each CDR3 protein has one entry. The repertoire consists of 700,000 to 800,000 distinct CDR3 sequences, with roughly 27% occurring once and the leading ten covering roughly 0.54%. Whole-study results and caveats: TRBV5-6, TRBV5-1 and TRBV20-1 were among roughly 5 TRBV segments more frequent in patients than controls.

Antigens of these TCRs are unknown. The sample comprised blood. The receptors were gathered from a girl under 18 with multiple sclerosis.

This clonotype was seen only a few times. The chain is built from TRBV5-1 and TRBJ2-1; TRBD2 agrees at 8 bases. The CDR3 runs to 16 residues. The V gene end was trimmed by 5 bases and the J gene end by 5 bases; junction bases not matched to a gene: 12. The germline V gene encodes CDR1 SGHRS and CDR2 YFSETQ. Here the CDR3 reads CASSLFLGGGNNEQFF. CDR3 nucleotides: TGCGCCAGCAGTCTCTTTCTCGGGGGGGGAAACAATGAGCAGTTCTTC.

This chain joins TRBV4-3 and TRBJ2-5; 10 positions match TRBD2. The J call could be wrong; TRBJ2-7 is a better fit for the DNA end. CDR1 is LGHNA and CDR2 is YSLEER in the germline V gene. The CDR3 contains 16 residues. CDR3 DNA sequence: TGCGCCAGCAGCCAAGATATAGCGGGAGGCCCCTACGAGCAGTACTTC. It is translated as CASSQDIAGGPYEQYF.

This chain joins TRBV12-3 or TRBV12-4 and TRBJ1-5; no clear D gene. Between the trimmed V and J ends, which lost 1 base and 6 bases, there was a span of 7 bases. The CDR3 length is 13 residues. The CDR3 loop reads CASSLEGSQPQHF. CDR3 nucleotide sequence: TGTGCCAGCAGTTTAGAGGGAAGTCAGCCCCAGCATTTT.

The chain carries TRBV5-1 and TRBJ2-5; D unclear. CDR3 size: 11 residues. V lost 5 bases to trimming and J lost 5 bases, with 7 bases between them. Germline V gene data show CDR1 as SGHRS and CDR2 as YFSETQ. The chain's CDR3 is CASRFGETQYF. The CDR3 DNA sequence: TGCGCCAGCAGGTTTGGGGAGACCCAGTACTTC.

This clonotype was picked up a small number of times. The chain combines TRBV2 with TRBJ2-1; D remains ambiguous. CDR3 length: 15 residues. Trimming removed 5 bases at V and 3 bases at J, with 14 bases between. CDR1 is SNHLY, CDR2 FYNNEI, per germline. The CDR3 DNA reads as TGTGCCAGCAGTCAGGAGCGCCAAGGCTACAATGAGCAGTTCTTC. This translates into CASSQERQGYNEQFF.

This clonotype was counted between two and nine times. The chain couples TRBV24-1 to TRBJ2-5; 11 bases fit TRBD2. This CDR3 has 16 residues. CDR1 KGHDR and CDR2 SFDVKD come from the germline V gene. After removal of 4 bases from V and 0 bases from J, the junction contained 3 bases not matched to a gene. The chain's CDR3 is CATSDRLAGNQETQYF. CDR3 sequence (DNA): TGTGCCACCAGTGACCGACTAGCGGGGAACCAAGAGACCCAGTACTTC.

This clonotype turned up a few times. V usage is TRBV20-1 and J usage is TRBJ2-1; no firm D call. Trimming removed 4 bases from V and 9 bases from J, with 13 bases in between. This CDR3 is 12 amino acids long. Germline V gives CDR1 DFQATT, CDR2 SNEGSKA (reference sequence). This CDR3 reads CSANPDWGEQFF. CDR3 in DNA: TGCAGTGCTAACCCAGATTGGGGTGAGCAGTTCTTC.

Worth noting for this clonotype: One end of the junction fails to match germline, which may point to a read error. This sequence joins TRBV7-9 and TRBJ1-4; TRBD1 matches 7 bases. The CDR3 contains 14 residues. The V gene's germline CDR1 is SEHNR and CDR2 FQNEAQ (reference sequence). This chain's CDR3 is CASSPTGRNDKRFF. The CDR3 DNA sequence: TGTGCCAGCAGCCCGACAGGGCGTAATGACAAACGGTTTTTT. The full variable domain, rest sourced from reference TRBV7-9 and TRBJ1-4, is DTGVSQNPRHKITKRGQNVTFRCDPISEHNRLYWYRQTLGQGPEFLTYFQNEAQLEKSRLLSDRFSAERPKGSFSTLEIQRTEQGDSAMYLCASSPTGRNDKRFFGSGTQLSVL.

This chain joins TRBV19 and TRBJ2-3; 8 bases are shared with TRBD2. Germline V gives CDR1 LNHDA, CDR2 SQIVND (reference sequence). V dropped 5 bases and J dropped 3; count of bases not matched to a gene: 16. The CDR3 contains 18 residues. The CDR3 DNA reads TGTGCCAGTAGTTATCGAGTGGCTTTGGAGCGGGGGACAGATACGCAGTATTTT. Its translation is CASSYRVALERGTDTQYF.

This chain connects TRBV20-1 to TRBJ2-3; D call uncertain. Per the germline V gene, CDR1 is DFQATT and CDR2 is SNEGSKA (reference sequence). The CDR3 covers 16 residues. Trimming took 1 base from V and 6 from J, leaving 20 bases between them. The CDR3 DNA sequence: TGCAGTGCTAGAGGCCCCACCCGCGGTCGTATGGATACGCAGTATTTT. Its protein product is CSARGPTRGRMDTQYF.

The rearrangement joins TRBV20-1 to TRBJ1-1; TRBD1 matches at 8 bases. V was pared by 7 bases and J by 11 bases, with 12 bases of the junction left unmatched. The CDR3 is 12 residues long. Germline CDR1 reads DFQATT; CDR2 reads SNEGSKA (reference sequence). The CDR3 here is CSVSRQGARAFF. For the CDR3, the DNA is TGCAGTGTTAGCCGCCAGGGGGCGAGGGCTTTCTTT.

The table lists this clonotype with a few counts. The chain links TRBV21-1 to TRBJ2-3; TRBD1, the table's D call, lacks a check against the DNA. TRBV21-1 counts as a pseudogene. This CDR3 is built from 15 residues. In DNA, the CDR3 is TGTGCCAGCAGCAAAGATAAGGGGGTGACAGATACGCAGTATTTT. It is translated as CASSKDKGVTDTQYF.

A note on this clonotype: A much larger clone is a single base away; this may be a read error. The genes are TRBV20-1 and TRBJ2-4; D gene uncertain. Germline values: CDR1 DFQATT, CDR2 SNEGSKA (reference sequence). The CDR3 runs 11 residues. Trimming took 5 bases from V and 13 from J, leaving 15 bases between them. The CDR3 bases are TGCAGTGCTCGCGGTTCCTACAAGCAGTACTTC. Its translation is CSARGSYKQYF.

V usage is TRBV29-1 and J usage is TRBJ1-1; maybe TRBD1 (5 bases). V was clipped by 2 bases and J by 8 bases, with 15 bases between them. The CDR3 runs to 13 residues. Germline V lookup: CDR1 SQVTM, CDR2 ANQGSEA. As DNA, the CDR3 is TGCAGCGTTGAACGGGGCGGGTTCGGGGAAGCTTTCTTT. Translating it yields CSVERGGFGEAFF.

This chain links TRBV7-8 with TRBJ2-1; D perhaps matches TRBD2 (6 bases). CDR1 and CDR2 (germline): SGHVS, FQNEAQ. V lost 5 bases and J 7 bases, leaving 15 bases between the germline ends. The CDR3 runs 14 residues. CDR3 region: CASSPLAVGNEQFF. In DNA, the CDR3 is TGTGCCAGCAGCCCCTTAGCGGTTGGGAATGAGCAGTTCTTC.

The chain uses TRBV7-8 and TRBJ2-3; 7 nucleotides agree with TRBD2. The CDR3 loop spans 14 amino acids. J was trimmed by 0 bases and V by 7 bases; bases with no gene match: 4. Germline V gives CDR1 SGHVS, CDR2 FQNEAQ. CDR3 protein: CASNPTSSTDTQYF. In nucleotides, the CDR3 is TGTGCCAGCAACCCGACTAGCAGCACAGATACGCAGTATTTT.

This rearrangement joins TRBV12-3 or TRBV12-4 to TRBJ1-5, with TRBD1 identical over 9 bases. The CDR3 is made up of 15 amino acids. The V gene end was trimmed by 1 base and the J gene end by 4 bases; junction bases not matched to a gene: 2. The DNA for the CDR3 is TGTGCCAGCAGTTTAGGGACAGGGGAGAATCAGCCCCAGCATTTT. Translating gives CASSLGTGENQPQHF.

With regard to this clonotype: One end of the junction fails to match germline, which may point to a read error. The gene calls are TRBV7-8 and TRBJ2-3; perhaps D is TRBD1 or TRBD2 (9 bases each). The CDR3 extends over 23 amino acids. Germline CDR1 SGHVS, CDR2 FQNEAQ. CDR3 sequence: CAGSSGTGHGVTSGRTSTDTQYF. The CDR3 bases are TGTGCCGGCAGCTCCGGGACAGGGCATGGGGTAACTAGCGGGCGAACTAGCACAGATACGCAGTATTTT.

The chain couples TRBV12-3 or TRBV12-4 to TRBJ1-4, with TRBD1 as a possible D gene (5 bases). The V end lost 5 bases, the J end lost 7 bases, and 20 bases lay between the germline ends. The CDR3 consists of 16 residues. The CDR3 loop reads CASSGPPGRSVEKLFF. CDR3 in DNA: TGTGCCAGCAGTGGGCCACCGGGACGGTCGGTTGAAAAACTGTTTTTT.

This chain connects TRBV12-3 or TRBV12-4 to TRBJ1-1; 7 bases are a match to TRBD1. This CDR3 region has 14 residues. The V gene end was trimmed by 5 bases and the J gene end by 0 bases; junction bases not matched to a gene: 3. CDR3 loop: CASSRDSLNTEAFF. The CDR3 DNA is TGTGCCAGCAGTCGGGACAGCCTGAACACTGAAGCTTTCTTT.

The chain couples TRBV12-3 or TRBV12-4 to TRBJ1-1; the match to TRBD1 covers 10 bases. V lost 3 bases to trimming and J lost 6 bases; unmatched junction nucleotides: 13. The CDR3 is made up of 17 amino acids. In DNA, the CDR3 is TGTGCCAGCAGTTTTCGGACAGGGGGGTTGCAGGGCGCTGAAGCTTTCTTT. Translated: CASSFRTGGLQGAEAFF.

The sample holds a few counts of this clonotype. The chain couples TRBV27 to TRBJ1-1, with no clear D. Germline lookup yields CDR1 MNHEY and CDR2 SMNVEV (reference sequence). The length of the CDR3 is 13 residues. Trimming left V 6 bases short and J 5 bases short, with 13 bases between. The CDR3 region is CASSEGVVTEAFF. The CDR3, as DNA: TGTGCCAGCAGCGAAGGCGTAGTAACTGAAGCTTTCTTT.

In this sample, this clonotype turned up a few times. J is TRBJ1-2 and V is TRBV6-5; no clear D. This CDR3 is built from 17 residues. The V end lost 0 bases, the J end lost 4 bases, and 18 bases lay between the germline ends. Per germline, CDR1 MNHEY and CDR2 SVGAGI. CDR3 protein: CASSYSPGSYEFYGYTF. The CDR3 region has the DNA TGTGCCAGCAGTTACTCACCGGGGTCATACGAATTCTATGGCTACACCTTC.

This clonotype was counted only a few times. This chain connects TRBV5-5 to TRBJ1-5; no clear D gene. Germline CDR1 SGHKS, CDR2 YYEKEE (reference sequence). The CDR3 runs to 14 residues. V was trimmed by 0 bases and J by 5 bases, leaving 9 bases between them. The CDR3 protein is CASSLGGEDQPQHF. The CDR3 region has the DNA TGTGCCAGCAGCTTGGGTGGTGAGGATCAGCCCCAGCATTTT.

This clonotype was detected once. V gene TRBV7-2 combines with J gene TRBJ2-1; 11 bases map to TRBD2. J lost 7 bases, V lost 4 bases, and 18 bases had no gene match. The CDR3 covers 19 residues. In germline, CDR1 is SGHTA, CDR2 FQGNSA. CDR3 sequence: CASSSRPGTSGVMANEQFF. The CDR3 bases are TGTGCCAGCAGCTCTCGCCCCGGGACTAGCGGAGTCATGGCGAATGAGCAGTTCTTC.

This clonotype has just a few counts. The rearrangement links TRBV20-1 to TRBJ2-4, with a possible D match to TRBD2 (6 bases). The germline CDR1 and CDR2 sequences are DFQATT and SNEGSKA (reference sequence). The CDR3 is 13 amino acids. Trimming removed 3 bases at V and 5 bases at J, with 11 bases between. The CDR3 DNA reads as TGCAGTGCTAGCGGGAGAGGGGAAAACATTCAGTACTTC. Translation: CSASGRGENIQYF.

V and J are TRBV6-6 and TRBJ1-2, with TRBD1 as a possible D gene (6 bases). The CDR3 runs 13 residues. The V gene's germline CDR1 is MNHNY and CDR2 SVGAGI (reference sequence). The V and J ends lost 7 bases and 0 bases respectively, with 9 bases between them. The DNA of the CDR3 is TGTGCCAGCATCGACAGGTCTAACTATGGCTACACCTTC. It is translated as CASIDRSNYGYTF.